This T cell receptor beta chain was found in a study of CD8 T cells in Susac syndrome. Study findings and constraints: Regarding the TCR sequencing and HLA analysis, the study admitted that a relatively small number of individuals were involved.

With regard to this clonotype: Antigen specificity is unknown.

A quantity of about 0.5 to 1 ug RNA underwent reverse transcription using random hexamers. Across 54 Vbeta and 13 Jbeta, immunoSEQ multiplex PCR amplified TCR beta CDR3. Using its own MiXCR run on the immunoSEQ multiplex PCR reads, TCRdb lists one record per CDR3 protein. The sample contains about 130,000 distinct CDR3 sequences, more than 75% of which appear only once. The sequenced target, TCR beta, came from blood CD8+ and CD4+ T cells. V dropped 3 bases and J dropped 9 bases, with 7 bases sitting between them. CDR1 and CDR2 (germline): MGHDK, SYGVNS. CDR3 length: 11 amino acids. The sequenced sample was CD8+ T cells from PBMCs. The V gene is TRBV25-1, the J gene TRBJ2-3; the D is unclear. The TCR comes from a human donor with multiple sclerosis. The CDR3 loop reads CASSDAATQYF. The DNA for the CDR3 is TGTGCCAGCAGTGACGCCGCCACGCAGTATTTT.